This T cell receptor beta chain was recorded in a study of a mutant IDH1 vaccine in newly diagnosed glioma. Study summary: Beforehand, treatment had been radiotherapy, temozolomide, or both; the majority received both.

This CDR3 is 21 amino acids long. V gave up 2 bases and J gave up 3 bases; unmatched junction bases: 22. Looked up from germline, CDR1 is LGHNA and CDR2 is YNFKEQ. Method: immunoSEQ multiplex PCR; TCRdb's copy keeps in-frame clones and lacks some. The top ten clones hold 15% to 20% of a sample with 9,500 to 13,000 clones, roughly four fifths of them seen once. Time point indicated: week 47, end of study. The content of each vaccine dose was 300 ug of mutant IDH1 20-mer peptide, and topical imiquimod accompanied it. Newly diagnosed WHO grade 3 or 4 IDH1-mutant, ATRX-lost astrocytomas were identified in the donors. Comments on this clone: The antigen is unknown.

The V call is TRBV4-2, the J call TRBJ2-1, with 7 bases identical to TRBD2. Here the sequenced sample was PBMCs, taken from a glioma patient whose treatment included an IDH1 peptide vaccine. The sequence was collected from a man aged 25 to 40 with glioma. CDR3 sequence (DNA): TGTGCCAGCAGCCAACGATTTGAGGCTAGCGGACAAAGGGGCTTCTACAATGAGCAGTTCTTC. Protein sequence: CASSQRFEASGQRGFYNEQFF.